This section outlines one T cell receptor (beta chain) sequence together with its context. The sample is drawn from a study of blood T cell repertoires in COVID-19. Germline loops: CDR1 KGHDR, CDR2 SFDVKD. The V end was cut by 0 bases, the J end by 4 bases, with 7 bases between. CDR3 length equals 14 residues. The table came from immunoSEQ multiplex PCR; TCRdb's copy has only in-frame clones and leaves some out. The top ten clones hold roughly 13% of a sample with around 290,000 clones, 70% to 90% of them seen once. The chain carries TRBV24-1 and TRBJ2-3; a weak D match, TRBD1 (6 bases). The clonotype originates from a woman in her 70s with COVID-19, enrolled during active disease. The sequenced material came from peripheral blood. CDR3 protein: CATSDLKGADTQYF. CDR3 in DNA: TGTGCCACCAGTGATTTGAAGGGGGCAGATACGCAGTATTTT.